A selection of T cell receptor beta chains follows, all from one sample in a study of cytomegalovirus exposure and HLA in healthy donors. Assay used: immunoSEQ multiplex PCR; TCRdb lists only in-frame clones, some missing. The sample contains about 180,000 clones, around nine tenths of which appear only once. The sequenced sample was PBMCs. Receptor source: a woman aged 30 to 39 in good health and CMV-seronegative. CDR3s include the opening cysteine and the closing phenylalanine or tryptophan. A D gene is named only where the DNA matches it firmly. Not all rows give a size; the values are once, few, many and, for expanded clones, a class.

D: NA
size: NA
V: TRBV5-6
J: TRBJ1-1
CDR3: CASSLIPGQMTEAFF
DNA: TGTGCCAGCAGCTTGATCCCAGGGCAAATGACTGAAGCTTTCTTT

D: TRBD1
size: NA
V: TRBV18
J: TRBJ2-7
CDR3: CASSTGTGGLNEQYF
DNA: TGTGCCAGCTCAACGGGGACAGGGGGCCTGAACGAGCAGTACTTC

D: NA
size: NA
V: TRBV5-1
J: TRBJ2-3
CDR3: CASSLGSGGTDTQYF
DNA: TGCGCCAGCAGCTTGGGTAGCGGTGGCACAGATACGCAGTATTTT

D: TRBD1
size: few
V: TRBV5-1
J: TRBJ1-1
CDR3: CASSPYQGGGEAFF
DNA: TGCGCCAGCAGCCCGTACCAGGGGGGCGGTGAAGCTTTCTTT

D: NA
size: NA
V: TRBV6-5
J: TRBJ2-7
CDR3: CASSYRGQGAYEQYF
DNA: TGTGCCAGCAGTTATCGGGGGCAGGGGGCCTACGAGCAGTACTTC

D: TRBD1
size: NA
V: TRBV7-2
J: TRBJ1-5
CDR3: CASSAGQGNNQPQHF
DNA: TGTGCCAGCAGCGCGGGACAGGGGAACAATCAGCCCCAGCATTTT

D: NA
size: NA
V: TRBV5-6
J: TRBJ2-2
CDR3: CASSLIRRGNTGELFF
DNA: TGTGCCAGCAGCTTGATAAGGCGGGGGAACACCGGGGAGCTGTTTTTT

D: TRBD1
size: NA
V: TRBV2
J: TRBJ2-7
CDR3: CASSESTGAIRQYF
DNA: TGTGCCAGCAGTGAGTCAACAGGGGCAATTCGGCAGTACTTC

D: TRBD2
size: NA
V: TRBV5-4
J: TRBJ2-3
CDR3: CASSLASGLAGAARTDTQYF
DNA: TGTGCCAGCAGCTTGGCCTCGGGACTAGCGGGGGCGGCGCGGACAGATACGCAGTATTTT

D: NA
size: NA
V: TRBV11-2
J: TRBJ2-7
CDR3: CASSLEAGPNQTFPEQYF
DNA: TGTGCCAGCAGCTTGGAGGCAGGTCCCAACCAAACCTTTCCCGAGCAGTACTTC

D: TRBD1
size: NA
V: TRBV2
J: TRBJ2-3
CDR3: CASSDHRDRATDTQYF
DNA: TGTGCCAGCAGTGATCACCGGGACAGGGCCACAGATACGCAGTATTTT

D: TRBD1
size: NA
V: TRBV29-1
J: TRBJ1-1
CDR3: CSVRQGTNTEAFF
DNA: TGCAGCGTCCGACAGGGAACGAACACTGAAGCTTTCTTT